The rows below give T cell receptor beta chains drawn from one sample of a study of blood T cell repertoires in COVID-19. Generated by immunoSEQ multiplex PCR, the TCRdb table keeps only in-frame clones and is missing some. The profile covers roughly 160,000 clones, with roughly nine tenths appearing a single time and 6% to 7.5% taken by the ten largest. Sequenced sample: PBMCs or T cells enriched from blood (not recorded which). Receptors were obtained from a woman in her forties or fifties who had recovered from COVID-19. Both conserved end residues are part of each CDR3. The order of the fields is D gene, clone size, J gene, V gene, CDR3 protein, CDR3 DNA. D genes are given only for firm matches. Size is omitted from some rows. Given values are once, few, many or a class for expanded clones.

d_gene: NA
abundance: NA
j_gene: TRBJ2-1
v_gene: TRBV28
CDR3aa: CASSLSGILHNEQFF
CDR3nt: TGTGCCAGCAGTTTGTCGGGGATCCTGCACAATGAGCAGTTCTTC

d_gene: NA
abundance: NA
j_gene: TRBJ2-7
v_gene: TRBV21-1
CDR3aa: CASSKDAGEDYEQYF
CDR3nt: TGTGCCAGCAGCAAAGACGCGGGAGAGGACTACGAGCAGTACTTC

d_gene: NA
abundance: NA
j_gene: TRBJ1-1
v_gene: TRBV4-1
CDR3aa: CASSQGQKNTEAFF
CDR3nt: TGCGCCAGCAGCCAAGGACAGAAGAACACTGAAGCTTTCTTT

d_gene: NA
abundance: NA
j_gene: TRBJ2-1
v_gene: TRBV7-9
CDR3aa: CASSHATPQQGQFF
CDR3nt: TGTGCCAGCAGCCACGCGACCCCGCAACAGGGGCAGTTCTTC

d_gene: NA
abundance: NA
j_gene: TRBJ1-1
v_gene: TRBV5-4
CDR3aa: CASSLEAGAGIEAFF
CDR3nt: TGTGCCAGCAGCCTCGAAGCGGGGGCAGGTATTGAAGCTTTCTTT

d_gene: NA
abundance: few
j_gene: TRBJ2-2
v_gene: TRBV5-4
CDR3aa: CASRPDWGTGELFF
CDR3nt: TGTGCCAGCAGACCGGACTGGGGCACCGGGGAGCTGTTTTTT

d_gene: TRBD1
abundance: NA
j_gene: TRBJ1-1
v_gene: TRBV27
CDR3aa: CASSSLRQGGWTEAFF
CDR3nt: TGTGCCAGCAGTTCCCTTCGACAGGGGGGGTGGACTGAAGCTTTCTTT

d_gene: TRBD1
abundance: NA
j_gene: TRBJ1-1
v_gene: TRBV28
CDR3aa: CASTSQGAGSTEAFF
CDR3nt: TGTGCCAGCACCTCCCAGGGGGCGGGGTCCACTGAAGCTTTCTTT

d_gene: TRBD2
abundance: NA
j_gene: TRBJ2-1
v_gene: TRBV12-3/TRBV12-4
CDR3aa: CASSLGGGTEQFF
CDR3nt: TGTGCCAGCAGTTTAGGGGGAGGGACTGAGCAGTTCTTC

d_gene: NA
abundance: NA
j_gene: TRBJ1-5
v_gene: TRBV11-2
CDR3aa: CASSRRTGGDQPQHF
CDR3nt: TGTGCCAGCAGCCGCCGGACCGGGGGGGATCAGCCCCAGCATTTT

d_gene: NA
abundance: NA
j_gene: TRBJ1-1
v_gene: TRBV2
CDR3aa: CASSNRDMNTEAFF
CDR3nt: TGTGCCAGCAGTAACAGGGATATGAACACTGAAGCTTTCTTT

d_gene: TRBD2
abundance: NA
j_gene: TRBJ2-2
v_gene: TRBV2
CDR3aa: CASTGSGSINTGELFF
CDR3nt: TGTGCCAGCACCGGTAGCGGGAGTATAAACACCGGGGAGCTGTTTTTT

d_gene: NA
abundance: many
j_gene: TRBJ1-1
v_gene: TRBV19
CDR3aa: CASSMGAGPSAFF
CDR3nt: TGTGCCAGTAGTATGGGGGCCGGCCCATCAGCTTTCTTT

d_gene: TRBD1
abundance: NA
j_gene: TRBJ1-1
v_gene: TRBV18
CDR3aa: CASSPPGQGGAAFF
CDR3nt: TGTGCCAGCTCACCGCCCGGACAGGGGGGGGCAGCTTTCTTT

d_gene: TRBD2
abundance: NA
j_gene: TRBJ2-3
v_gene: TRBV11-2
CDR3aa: CASTEWTSRQYF
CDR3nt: TGTGCCAGCACCGAGTGGACTAGCAGGCAGTATTTT

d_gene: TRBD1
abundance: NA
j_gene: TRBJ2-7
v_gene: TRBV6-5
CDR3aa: CASSYAGQGYEQYF
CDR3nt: TGTGCCAGCAGTTACGCGGGACAGGGTTACGAGCAGTACTTC

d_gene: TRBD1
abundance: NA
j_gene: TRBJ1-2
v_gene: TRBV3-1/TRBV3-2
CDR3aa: CASSQEWTGVDGYTF
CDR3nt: TGTGCCAGCAGCCAAGAGTGGACAGGGGTTGACGGCTACACCTTC

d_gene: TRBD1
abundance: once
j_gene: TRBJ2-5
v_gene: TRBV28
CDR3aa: CASSSLTGYQETQYF
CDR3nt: TGTGCCAGCAGCTCCCTGACAGGGTACCAAGAGACCCAGTACTTC

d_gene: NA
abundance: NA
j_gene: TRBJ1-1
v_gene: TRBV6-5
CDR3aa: CASTPPEFGEAFF
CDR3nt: TGTGCCAGCACCCCCCCCGAGTTCGGTGAAGCTTTCTTT

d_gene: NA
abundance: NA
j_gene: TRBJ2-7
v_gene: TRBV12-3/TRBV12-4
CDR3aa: CASSLGYEQYF
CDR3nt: TGTGCCAGCAGTCTCGGCTACGAGCAGTACTTC

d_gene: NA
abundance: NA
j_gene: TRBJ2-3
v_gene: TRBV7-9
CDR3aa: CASSFADTQYF
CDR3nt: TGTGCCAGCAGCTTCGCAGATACGCAGTATTTT

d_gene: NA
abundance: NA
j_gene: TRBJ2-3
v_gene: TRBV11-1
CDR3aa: CASAFEGRDTDTQYF
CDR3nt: TGTGCCAGCGCGTTCGAAGGCAGGGACACAGATACGCAGTATTTT

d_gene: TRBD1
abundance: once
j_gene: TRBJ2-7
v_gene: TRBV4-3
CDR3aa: CASSQDYSAGGYEQYF
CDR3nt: TGCGCCAGCAGCCAAGATTATTCCGCAGGGGGCTACGAGCAGTACTTC

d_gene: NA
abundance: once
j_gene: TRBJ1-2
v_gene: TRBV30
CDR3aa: CAWSVGRANYGYTF
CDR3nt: TGTGCCTGGAGTGTAGGCAGGGCAAACTATGGCTACACCTTC

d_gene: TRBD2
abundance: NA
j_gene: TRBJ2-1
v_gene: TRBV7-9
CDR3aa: CASSFLAGIGNEQFF
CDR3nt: TGTGCCAGCAGCTTCCTAGCGGGAATTGGCAATGAGCAGTTCTTC

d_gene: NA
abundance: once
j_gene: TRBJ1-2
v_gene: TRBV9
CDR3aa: CASSVGGDYTF
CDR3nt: TGTGCCAGCAGCGTAGGCGGGGATTACACCTTC

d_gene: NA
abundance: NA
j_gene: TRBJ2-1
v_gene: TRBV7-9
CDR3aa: CASSLAANKQFF
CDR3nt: TGTGCCAGCAGCCTAGCAGCAAATAAGCAGTTCTTC

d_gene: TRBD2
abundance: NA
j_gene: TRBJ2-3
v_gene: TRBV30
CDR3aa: CAWSEREKQYF
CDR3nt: TGTGCCTGGAGCGAGCGGGAGAAGCAGTATTTT

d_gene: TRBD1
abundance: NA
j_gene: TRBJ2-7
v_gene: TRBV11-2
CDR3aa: CASSFGQGGIRSYEQYF
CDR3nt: TGTGCCAGCAGCTTTGGACAGGGGGGAATCCGTTCGTACGAGCAGTACTTC

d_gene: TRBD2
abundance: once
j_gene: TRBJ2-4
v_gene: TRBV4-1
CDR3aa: CASSQVASGSNNIQYF
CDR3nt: TGCGCCAGCAGCCAAGTAGCTAGCGGGAGTAATAACATTCAGTACTTC

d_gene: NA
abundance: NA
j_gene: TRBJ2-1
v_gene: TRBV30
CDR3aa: CAWSVNGINEQFF
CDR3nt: TGTGCCTGGAGTGTAAACGGGATCAATGAGCAGTTCTTC